The rows below give T cell receptor beta chains drawn from one sample of a study of PD-1 blockade in mismatch repair-deficient tumors. Assay: immunoSEQ multiplex PCR; the TCRdb copy retains only in-frame clones and omits some. Found here are around 68,000 clones, roughly 80% of them singletons; the top ten hold about 5%. Here the sequenced sample was peripheral blood, taken 2 weeks after starting pembrolizumab. Receptors originate from an adult with mismatch repair-deficient cancer. Both conserved end residues are part of each CDR3. A D gene is named only where the DNA matches it firmly. A clone size is listed for some rows: how often the clone was seen (once, few, many), or a class if it is expanded.

TRBV11-3	NA	TRBJ2-1	TRBD2	CASSYGLASSYNEQFF	TGTGCCAGCAGTTATGGACTAGCGAGTTCCTACAATGAGCAGTTCTTC
TRBV2	NA	TRBJ1-4	TRBD1	CASSEPLGQAEKLFF	TGTGCCAGCAGTGAACCTTTGGGACAGGCAGAAAAACTGTTTTTT
TRBV14	NA	TRBJ2-2	NA	CASSQDIGSWIGELFF	TGTGCCAGCAGCCAAGATATCGGGTCATGGATCGGGGAGCTGTTTTTT
TRBV25-1	NA	TRBJ2-7	NA	CASTNRYEQYF	TGTGCCAGCACCAACCGTTACGAGCAGTACTTC
TRBV11-3	NA	TRBJ2-3	TRBD1	CASKGGRVTDTQYF	TGTGCCAGCAAAGGGGGCAGGGTCACAGATACGCAGTATTTT
TRBV5-8	NA	TRBJ2-5	NA	CASSQDVTQYF	TGCGCCAGCAGCCAAGACGTGACACAGTACTTC
TRBV29-1	NA	TRBJ2-1	NA	CSVEAVGHYNEQFF	TGCAGCGTTGAAGCGGTTGGCCACTACAATGAGCAGTTCTTC
TRBV4-3	NA	TRBJ2-1	NA	CASSQGGTFNEQFF	TGCGCCAGCAGCCAGGGCGGGACATTCAATGAGCAGTTCTTC
TRBV5-8	NA	TRBJ2-7	TRBD2	CAGLAERSYEQYF	TGTGCCGGACTAGCGGAACGATCCTACGAGCAGTACTTC
TRBV7-9	NA	TRBJ2-3	NA	CASSARDQQYF	TGTGCCAGCAGCGCCAGGGACCAGCAGTATTTT
TRBV27	NA	TRBJ2-7	NA	CASRLVLYEQYF	TGTGCCAGCAGACTAGTCCTCTACGAGCAGTACTTC
TRBV6-6	NA	TRBJ2-1	NA	CASSYGGGPLNEQFF	TGTGCCAGCAGTTACGGAGGGGGCCCACTCAATGAGCAGTTCTTC
TRBV6-1	NA	TRBJ2-7	TRBD1	CASREGARYEQYF	TGTGCCAGCAGAGAGGGGGCGCGATACGAGCAGTACTTC
TRBV27	NA	TRBJ2-7	NA	CASSSPGGGEQYF	TGTGCCAGCAGCTCCCCTGGAGGGGGCGAGCAGTACTTC
TRBV4-2	NA	TRBJ2-7	NA	CASRSEDLYEQYF	TGTGCCAGCAGGTCCGAGGACCTCTACGAGCAGTACTTC
TRBV7-2	NA	TRBJ2-6	NA	CASSIGPPWSGANVLTF	TGTGCCAGCAGCATCGGGCCACCTTGGAGTGGGGCCAACGTCCTGACTTTC
TRBV6-5	few	TRBJ2-7	TRBD2	CASSSSGRMAYEQYF	TGTGCCAGCAGTTCTAGCGGGAGAATGGCCTACGAGCAGTACTTC
TRBV11-2	few	TRBJ2-7	TRBD2	CASSTRGTSGSYEQYF	TGTGCCAGCAGCACAAGGGGGACTAGCGGCTCCTACGAGCAGTACTTC
TRBV18	NA	TRBJ1-3	TRBD1	CASSQGTANSGNTIYF	TGTGCCAGCTCCCAAGGGACAGCTAACTCTGGAAACACCATATATTTT
TRBV10-3	NA	TRBJ1-3	NA	CAISADPGRWSGNTIYF	TGTGCCATCAGTGCCGATCCGGGGCGGTGGTCTGGAAACACCATATATTTT
TRBV7-8	NA	TRBJ2-5	NA	CASSLAGPGQETQYF	TGTGCCAGCAGCTTAGCTGGGCCAGGGCAAGAGACCCAGTACTTC
TRBV7-8	NA	TRBJ2-7	NA	CASRERTGTYEQYF	TGTGCCAGCAGAGAGAGGACTGGGACCTACGAGCAGTACTTC
TRBV20-1	NA	TRBJ2-7	NA	CSARWGYEQYF	TGCAGTGCCCGATGGGGCTACGAGCAGTACTTC
TRBV13	once	TRBJ2-7	NA	CASSLSGYEQYF	TGTGCCAGCAGCTTAAGTGGGTACGAGCAGTACTTC
TRBV9	NA	TRBJ2-1	TRBD2	CASSAGLAAYNEQFF	TGTGCCAGCAGCGCTGGACTAGCGGCCTACAATGAGCAGTTCTTC
TRBV29-1	medium-sized	TRBJ1-1	NA	CSVVGGNTEAFF	TGCAGCGTTGTGGGCGGGAACACTGAAGCTTTCTTT
TRBV10-3	NA	TRBJ1-1	NA	CATRRLNTEAFF	TGTGCCACCCGTAGGTTGAACACTGAAGCTTTCTTT
TRBV19	NA	TRBJ2-2	NA	CASIRLNTGELFF	TGTGCCAGTATTAGGCTGAACACCGGGGAGCTGTTTTTT
TRBV6-1	few	TRBJ2-5	TRBD2	CASSEIAGGLETQYF	TGTGCCAGCAGTGAAATAGCGGGAGGTCTGGAGACCCAGTACTTC
TRBV30	NA	TRBJ1-3	NA	CAWQTGSGNTIYF	TGTGCCTGGCAAACAGGCTCTGGAAACACCATATATTTT
TRBV7-7	NA	TRBJ2-1	TRBD1	CASSHSQGNEQFF	TGTGCTAGCAGCCACTCACAGGGGAATGAGCAGTTCTTC
TRBV7-6	NA	TRBJ2-1	NA	CASSLSGLLYNEQFF	TGTGCCAGCAGCTTAAGCGGCCTCCTATACAATGAGCAGTTCTTC
TRBV5-1	NA	TRBJ2-5	TRBD1	CASSSGNLQGAEETQYF	TGCGCCAGCAGCTCCGGGAACCTACAGGGGGCAGAAGAGACCCAGTACTTC
TRBV5-1	NA	TRBJ2-3	TRBD1	CASSWGTGFGTDTQYF	TGCGCCAGCAGCTGGGGGACAGGGTTCGGCACAGATACGCAGTATTTT
TRBV4-1	NA	TRBJ2-3	TRBD2	CASSETGTSGRVDTQYF	TGCGCCAGCAGCGAGACCGGGACTAGCGGGAGGGTGGATACGCAGTATTTT
TRBV7-8	NA	TRBJ1-1	NA	CASSYNRNTEAFF	TGTGCCAGCAGTTATAACCGGAACACTGAAGCTTTCTTT
TRBV11-1	NA	TRBJ2-1	NA	CASTLEEWDGSEQFF	TGTGCCAGCACCCTCGAGGAGTGGGATGGTAGTGAGCAGTTCTTC
TRBV27	once	TRBJ2-1	NA	CASSLNSYNEQFF	TGTGCCAGCAGTTTAAACAGCTACAATGAGCAGTTCTTC
TRBV29-1	NA	TRBJ2-5	NA	CSAWRGAGKETQYF	TGCAGCGCCTGGAGGGGGGCAGGAAAAGAGACCCAGTACTTC
TRBV27	NA	TRBJ2-7	TRBD2	CASMLAGGPHEQYF	TGTGCCAGCATGCTAGCGGGAGGGCCTCACGAGCAGTACTTC
TRBV5-1	NA	TRBJ1-1	TRBD1	CASSSTGGTEAFF	TGCGCCAGCAGCTCGACAGGGGGCACTGAAGCTTTCTTT
TRBV5-1	NA	TRBJ2-3	NA	CASSQREWSDTQYF	TGCGCCAGCAGCCAGAGGGAGTGGTCAGATACGCAGTATTTT
TRBV11-2	NA	TRBJ2-1	NA	CASSSRQSYNEQFF	TGTGCCAGCAGCTCCAGACAGTCCTACAATGAGCAGTTCTTC
TRBV6-5	NA	TRBJ2-1	NA	CASGTGTSSCNEQFF	TGTGCCAGCGGAACAGGGACGTCTTCCTGCAATGAGCAGTTCTTC
TRBV18	NA	TRBJ2-3	TRBD2	CASSFSGGTDTQYF	TGTGCCAGCTCGTTCAGCGGGGGAACAGATACGCAGTATTTT
TRBV19	NA	TRBJ2-5	NA	CATRLGGLGETQYF	TGTGCCACCAGACTCGGGGGGCTGGGGGAGACCCAGTACTTC
TRBV4-3	NA	TRBJ1-5	TRBD1	CASSRGQGPSDRQPQHF	TGCGCCAGCAGCCGTGGACAGGGGCCGTCGGACAGGCAGCCCCAGCATTTT
TRBV5-1	NA	TRBJ1-1	NA	CASSLVGDGDEAFF	TGCGCCAGCAGCTTGGTAGGGGACGGGGATGAAGCTTTCTTT
TRBV10-3	NA	TRBJ2-7	NA	CAISGGAAGNYEQYF	TGTGCCATCAGTGGGGGGGCAGCGGGAAACTACGAGCAGTACTTC
TRBV11-3	NA	TRBJ2-5	NA	CASATGIWETQYF	TGTGCCAGCGCCACAGGGATTTGGGAGACCCAGTACTTC
TRBV5-8	NA	TRBJ1-1	NA	CASSLRQRKGNTEAFF	TGTGCCAGCAGCTTGAGACAACGAAAAGGGAACACTGAAGCTTTCTTT
TRBV11-3	NA	TRBJ2-5	NA	CASSFSGTFQETQYF	TGTGCCAGCAGCTTCTCCGGGACGTTCCAAGAGACCCAGTACTTC
TRBV28	NA	TRBJ2-2	NA	CASSPDYNTGELFF	TGTGCCAGCAGCCCGGACTACAACACCGGGGAGCTGTTTTTT
TRBV5-1	NA	TRBJ1-1	TRBD1	CASSLDRVETEAFF	TGCGCCAGCAGCCTGGACAGGGTTGAAACTGAAGCTTTCTTT
TRBV6-5	NA	TRBJ2-3	NA	CASQRGDTQYF	TGTGCCAGCCAAAGAGGGGATACGCAGTATTTT